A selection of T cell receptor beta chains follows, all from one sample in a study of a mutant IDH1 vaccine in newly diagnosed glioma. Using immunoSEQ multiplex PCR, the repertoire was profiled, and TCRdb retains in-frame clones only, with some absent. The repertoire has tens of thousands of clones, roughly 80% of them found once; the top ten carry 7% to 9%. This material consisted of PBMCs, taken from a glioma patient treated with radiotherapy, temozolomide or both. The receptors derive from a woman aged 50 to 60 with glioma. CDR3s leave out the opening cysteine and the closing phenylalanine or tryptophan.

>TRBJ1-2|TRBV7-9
ASSSSTGTNYGYT
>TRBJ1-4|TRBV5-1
ATAREGQGEKLF
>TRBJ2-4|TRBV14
ASSERGKVIQY
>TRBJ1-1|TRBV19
ASRDPWGAEAF
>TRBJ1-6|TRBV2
ASLNDLNNSPLH
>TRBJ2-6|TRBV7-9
AASVPPT
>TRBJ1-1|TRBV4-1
ASSQDNSNTEAF
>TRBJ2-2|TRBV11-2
ASSSPESTGELF
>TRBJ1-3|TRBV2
ASSLGSGNTIY
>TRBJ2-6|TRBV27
ASSTAGANVLT
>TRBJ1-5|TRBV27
ASSRGNSNQPQH
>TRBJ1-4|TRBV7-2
ASSPPRWVNEKLF
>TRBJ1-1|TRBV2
ASKRETEAF
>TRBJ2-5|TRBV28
ASSFLAGSQETQY
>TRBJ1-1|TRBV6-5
ASSYGRDAEAF
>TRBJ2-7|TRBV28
ASSSHMISEQY
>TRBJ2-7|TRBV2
APGGADTYEQY
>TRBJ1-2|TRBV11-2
ASSFGQGNYGYT
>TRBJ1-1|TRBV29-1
SVTRDALNTEAF
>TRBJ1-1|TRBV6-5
ASSRDRATEAF
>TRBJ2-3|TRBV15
ATSTRQGGDTQY
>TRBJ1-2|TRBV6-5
ASSYSLGAHGYT
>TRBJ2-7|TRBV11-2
ASSHYEQY
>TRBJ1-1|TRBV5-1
ASSLARLGTEAF
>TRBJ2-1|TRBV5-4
ASSFLVEQF
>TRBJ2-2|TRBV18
ASSPRTGELF
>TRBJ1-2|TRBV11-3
ASSRNSDSYGYT
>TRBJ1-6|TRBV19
ATDRSGSPLH
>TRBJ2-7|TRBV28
ASSPTGTLAYEQY
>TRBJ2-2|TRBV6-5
ASSNLYRELF
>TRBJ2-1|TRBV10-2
ASSGGGLQF
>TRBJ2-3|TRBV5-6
ASRVGPVGTDTQY
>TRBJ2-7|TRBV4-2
ASSRDVGSRIPYEQY
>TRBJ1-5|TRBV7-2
ASSLAGGGLGQPQH
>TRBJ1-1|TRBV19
ASTQRGRGTEAF
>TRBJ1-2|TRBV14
ASSPRTGYGYT
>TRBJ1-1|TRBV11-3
ASSFGQGLLSEAF
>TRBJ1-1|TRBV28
ASSLSLNTEAF
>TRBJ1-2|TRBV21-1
ASSTWGRDRIDGYT
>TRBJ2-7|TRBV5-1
ASSLSPGGALEQY
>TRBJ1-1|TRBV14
ASSQEGAGNTEAF
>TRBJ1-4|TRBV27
ASTSVGEKLF
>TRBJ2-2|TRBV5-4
ASSDGSNTGELF
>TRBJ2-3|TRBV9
ASSVVGGLRTDTQY
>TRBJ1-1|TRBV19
ASSMGTPNTEAF
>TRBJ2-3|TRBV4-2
ASSQDVIAGTTDTQY
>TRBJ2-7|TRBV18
ASSPSLTGGYEQY
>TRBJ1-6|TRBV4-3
ASSQEAHKGGNSPLH
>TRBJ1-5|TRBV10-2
ASSEVGSNQPQH
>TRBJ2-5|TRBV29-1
SVRSGFQETQY
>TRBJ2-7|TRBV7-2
ASSPRGAGGRYEQY
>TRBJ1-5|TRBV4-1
ASSQADRDNQPQH
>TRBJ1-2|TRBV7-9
ASSLAREDYT
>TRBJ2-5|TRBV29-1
SVEDRDRETQY
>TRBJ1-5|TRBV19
ASRVGPRSAQH
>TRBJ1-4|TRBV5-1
ASSSGSVNEKLF
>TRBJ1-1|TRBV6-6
ASSRQRNTEAF
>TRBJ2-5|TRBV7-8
ASRPPGRETQY
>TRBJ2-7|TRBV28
ASSLQLVGGPGEQY
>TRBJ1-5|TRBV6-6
ASRGQSNQPQH